The next 31 T cell receptor beta chains were all read from a single sample in a study of T cells in Graves' hyperthyroidism and ophthalmopathy. Amplification targeted TCR beta CDR3 regions from RNA transcripts. First-round RT-PCR targeting the TCR CDR3 was performed with the HTBI primer set. TCRdb re-called the multiplex PCR reads through MiXCR, storing one row per CDR3 protein. The sample has approximately 600,000 distinct CDR3 sequences, 14% to 15% seen once. The sequencing sample was made of blood. These receptors were taken from a woman aged 40 to 55 with Graves' ophthalmopathy.

The V and J genes are TRBV3-1 and TRBJ2-7; TRBD1 matches at 7 bases. Germline V gene sequence: CDR1 LGHDT, CDR2 YNNKEL (reference sequence). This CDR3 has 15 amino acids. V lost 4 bases and J lost 7; bases outside the gene matches: 13. The CDR3 reads CASSPQGDVLGEQYF. The DNA of the CDR3 is TGTGCCAGCAGCCCCCAGGGGGACGTCCTTGGGGAGCAGTACTTC.

This clonotype was seen repeatedly, ten times or more. The chain combines TRBV11-2 with TRBJ1-1; no firm D call. In germline, CDR1 is SGHAT, CDR2 FQNNGV. CDR3 size: 18 residues. The V and J ends lost 5 bases and 4 bases respectively, with 26 bases between them. CDR3 residues: CASSRSYETGPWSTEAFF. The DNA for the CDR3 is TGTGCCAGCAGCCGTTCTTATGAAACGGGTCCCTGGAGCACTGAAGCTTTCTTT.

This clonotype was seen repeatedly, ten times or more. V is TRBV6-1 and J is TRBJ1-1, with 9 positions matching TRBD1. The CDR3 covers 15 residues. Germline CDR1 is MNHNS and CDR2 is SASEGT. The trim removed 3 bases at V and 5 bases at J, leaving 7 bases unmatched. The CDR3 nucleotides read TGTGCCAGCAGTGATCCCACAGGGGGCGGTACTGAAGCTTTCTTT. Translated, it gives CASSDPTGGGTEAFF.

This rearrangement joins TRBV28 to TRBJ2-6; no reliable D call. The CDR3 runs to 15 residues. Germline-derived CDR1 and CDR2 are MDHEN and SYDVKM. Trimming pared 6 bases from V and 4 bases from J, leaving 13 bases between. The CDR3 sequence is CASSPPVGGANVLTF. In DNA form, the CDR3 reads TGTGCCAGCAGCCCTCCCGTCGGAGGGGCCAACGTCCTGACTTTC.

In this sample, this clonotype turned up many times. The chain joins TRBV20-1 to TRBJ2-5; D remains unclear. The CDR3 is 13 residues long. Germline V gene lookup returns CDR1 DFQATT and CDR2 SNEGSKA (reference sequence). Trimming pared 0 bases from V and 3 bases from J, leaving 8 bases between. The CDR3 here is CSARDTTKETQYF. The CDR3 nucleotides are TGCAGTGCTAGAGATACGACCAAAGAGACCCAGTACTTC.

The chain carries TRBV11-2 and TRBJ2-5, with D maybe TRBD2 (5 bases). V was cut by 0 bases and J by 7 bases, with 12 bases left in between. This CDR3 region has 14 residues. CDR1 is SGHAT and CDR2 is FQNNGV in the germline V gene. This CDR3 reads CASSLELEAGTQYF. The CDR3 region has the DNA TGTGCCAGCAGCTTAGAGCTGGAGGCCGGGACCCAGTACTTC.

This clonotype was counted many times. This chain links TRBV6-5 with TRBJ2-7; possibly TRBD1 for D (6 bases). The germline V gene has CDR1 MNHEY and CDR2 SVGAGI. Deletions cut 2 bases from V and 5 bases from J, with 16 bases between. The CDR3 sequence is 15 residues long. The CDR3 DNA sequence: TGTGCCAGCAGTTACATGCCAGGGGATCTACACGAGCAGTACTTC. This codes for CASSYMPGDLHEQYF.

This clonotype was seen ten or more times. The rearrangement uses TRBV28 and TRBJ2-7; no clear D gene. Germline CDR1 MDHEN, CDR2 SYDVKM. V lost 5 bases, J lost 2 bases, and 19 bases lay in between. The CDR3 is 16 residues long. CDR3 protein: CASSVARGRTPYEQYF. The CDR3 nucleotides are TGTGCCAGCAGTGTCGCGCGTGGCAGGACCCCCTACGAGCAGTACTTC. Full variable domain (missing parts from reference TRBV28 and TRBJ2-7): DVKVTQSSRYLVKRTGEKVFLECVQDMDHENMFWYRQDPGLGLRLIYFSYDVKMKEKGDIPEGYSVSREKKERFSLILESASTNQTSMYLCASSVARGRTPYEQYFGPGTRLTVT.

This clonotype has ten or more counts. J is TRBJ1-2 and V is TRBV6-2 or TRBV6-3, with D unresolved. The germline V gene encodes CDR1 MNHEY and CDR2 SVGEGT. The CDR3 runs to 13 residues. V was shortened by 5 bases and J by 2 bases, with 9 bases between the two germline ends. The DNA of the CDR3 is TGTGCCAGCAGTGCCTCCAGGAACTATGGCTACACCTTC. It yields the protein CASSASRNYGYTF.

The CDR3 sequence is CASSSQSTEAFF. The DNA for the CDR3 is TGTGCCAGCAGCTCACAGTCAACTGAAGCTTTCTTT. The V call is TRBV7-9, the J call TRBJ1-1; D gene uncertain. The CDR3 runs to 12 residues. Looked up from germline, CDR1 is SEHNR and CDR2 is FQNEAQ (reference sequence). The V end lost 4 bases, the J end lost 5 bases, and 8 bases lay between the germline ends.

Many counts were recorded for this clonotype. V usage is TRBV28 and J usage is TRBJ1-1; D is unresolved. The CDR3 sequence is 14 residues long. In germline, CDR1 is MDHEN, CDR2 SYDVKM. V was pared by 3 bases and J by 1 base, with 9 bases between. The CDR3 loop reads CASSFSSGNTEAFF. Here the CDR3 DNA reads TGTGCCAGCAGTTTCTCGTCGGGGAACACTGAAGCTTTCTTT.

The rearrangement links TRBV27 to TRBJ2-2; 8 bases fit TRBD1. Losses at the gene ends were 2 bases for V and 0 bases for J; bases not matched to a gene: 8. This CDR3 comprises 18 residues. Germline V gives CDR1 MNHEY, CDR2 SMNVEV (reference sequence). CDR3: CASSLLTLDRANTGELFF. The CDR3 nucleotides read TGTGCCAGCAGTTTACTCACCCTGGACAGGGCGAACACCGGGGAGCTGTTTTTT.

The sample holds many counts of this clonotype. V is TRBV28 and J is TRBJ2-3; 13 positions agree with TRBD2. Germline V gene lookup returns CDR1 MDHEN and CDR2 SYDVKM. This CDR3 has 16 amino acids. The V segment lost 5 bases and the J segment 2 bases; nucleotides outside the gene matches: 4. CDR3 nucleotides: TGTGCCAGCAGTCAAGGACTAGCGGGGGCCACAGATACGCAGTATTTT. Its translation is CASSQGLAGATDTQYF.

Ten or more counts support this clonotype. This rearrangement joins TRBV30 to TRBJ2-2, with 10 bases fitting TRBD2. Germline lookup yields CDR1 GTSNPN and CDR2 SVGIG (reference sequence). The J segment lost 0 bases and the V segment lost 0 bases, leaving 4 bases of the junction unmatched. This CDR3 is 17 amino acids long. This CDR3 is CAWSVLAGRSNTGELFF. As DNA, the CDR3 is TGTGCCTGGAGTGTACTAGCGGGGAGATCGAACACCGGGGAGCTGTTTTTT.

This clonotype was seen repeatedly, ten times or more. This chain links TRBV7-8 with TRBJ2-5; D perhaps matches TRBD1 (6 bases). Germline CDR1 reads SGHVS; CDR2 reads FQNEAQ. This CDR3 region has 13 residues. The germline V and J ends were trimmed by 5 bases and 4 bases, with 11 bases remaining between them. CDR3 in DNA: TGTGCCAGCAGCCAAGGGGGAAGAGAGACCCAGTACTTC. This codes for CASSQGGRETQYF.

Many counts were recorded for this clonotype. This chain connects TRBV19 to TRBJ2-1, with D perhaps TRBD2 (5 bases). The V end lost 4 bases, the J end lost 0 bases, and 16 bases lay between the germline ends. CDR3 length: 17 amino acids. CDR1 and CDR2 from the germline V gene are LNHDA and SQIVND (reference sequence). Written as DNA, the CDR3 is TGTGCCAGTAGTAGAGACTTTTTGGGGAGCTCCTACAATGAGCAGTTCTTC. Translation: CASSRDFLGSSYNEQFF.

This clonotype came up many times. The rearrangement uses TRBV5-1 and TRBJ1-2, with TRBD1 identical over 8 bases. The germline gives CDR1 SGHRS, CDR2 YFSETQ. The trim removed 2 bases at V and 6 bases at J, leaving 6 bases unmatched. This CDR3 comprises 14 residues. In nucleotides, the CDR3 is TGCGCCAGCAGCTTACGGACAGGGCGAGATGGCTACACCTTC. This sequence encodes CASSLRTGRDGYTF.

On this clonotype: An end of the junction differs from the germline gene, which may be a read error. J is TRBJ1-2 and V is TRBV5-1; no reliable D call. The CDR3 is 15 amino acids. CDR1 and CDR2 (germline): SGHRS, YFSETQ. The CDR3 coding sequence is TGCGCCAGCAGCCCGGATCTTCGCGCTAACTATGGCTGCACCTTC. It is translated as CASSPDLRANYGCTF.

The chain combines TRBV12-3 or TRBV12-4 with TRBJ2-5; D remains ambiguous. Trimming took 3 bases from V and 3 from J, leaving 8 bases between them. The CDR3 spans 13 residues. The CDR3 region has the DNA TGTGCCAGCAGTTTCATGCAAGAAGAGACCCAGTACTTC. This gives the protein CASSFMQEETQYF.

This clonotype has at least ten counts. This rearrangement joins TRBV6-1 to TRBJ1-1, with TRBD1 matching 9 bases. The CDR3 spans 15 residues. The germline CDR1 and CDR2 sequences are MNHNS and SASEGT. The V segment lost 4 bases and the J segment 7 bases; nucleotides outside the gene matches: 10. CDR3 loop: CASSGPGTGFLEAFF. In nucleotides, the CDR3 is TGTGCCAGCAGTGGACCCGGGACAGGGTTCCTTGAAGCTTTCTTT.

This clonotype was detected only a few times. The chain is built from TRBV5-1 and TRBJ2-7; D call uncertain. The germline gives CDR1 SGHRS, CDR2 YFSETQ. The CDR3 extends over 14 amino acids. V gave up 0 bases and J gave up 0 bases, with 7 bases separating them. The CDR3 DNA reads TGCGCCAGCAGCTTGGATTTAGCCTCCTACGAGCAGTACTTC. Translating gives CASSLDLASYEQYF.

This clonotype was seen many times. This chain uses TRBV6-5 with TRBJ2-5; 8 bases are a match to TRBD2. Per the germline V gene, CDR1 is MNHEY and CDR2 is SVGAGI. CDR3 length: 17 residues. After removal of 0 bases from V and 2 bases from J, the junction contained 8 bases not matched to a gene. As DNA, the CDR3 is TGTGCCAGCAGTTACTCGCTGGCTAGCGGGCTGCAAGAGACCCAGTACTTC. Encoded protein: CASSYSLASGLQETQYF.

This chain connects TRBV19 to TRBJ1-5; a weak D match, TRBD1 (5 bases). This CDR3 has 15 amino acids. Trimming shortened V by 4 bases and J by 2 bases, and 12 bases separated the two germline ends. Germline CDR1 LNHDA, CDR2 SQIVND (reference sequence). CDR3: CASSTRAAGNQPQHF. Written as DNA, the CDR3 is TGTGCCAGTAGTACCAGGGCGGCTGGCAATCAGCCCCAGCATTTT.

In this sample, this clonotype turned up a few times. This chain uses TRBV6-5 with TRBJ2-7; no clear D. Germline V gives CDR1 MNHEY, CDR2 SVGAGI. The germline V and J ends were trimmed by 0 bases and 3 bases, with 12 bases remaining between them. This CDR3 has 15 amino acids. The CDR3 DNA reads as TGTGCCAGCAGTTACTCGTCATGGGGTAGCTACGAGCAGTACTTC. This gives the protein CASSYSSWGSYEQYF.

This clonotype was observed at least ten times. The rearrangement uses TRBV28 and TRBJ2-5; the D is unclear. The V and J ends lost 2 bases and 4 bases respectively, with 11 bases between them. The length of the CDR3 is 14 residues. From germline, CDR1 is MDHEN and CDR2 SYDVKM. CDR3 sequence reads: CASSLGAELETQYF. For the CDR3, the DNA is TGTGCCAGCAGTTTAGGAGCAGAATTAGAGACCCAGTACTTC.

In its sample, this clonotype was seen many times. The chain couples TRBV7-9 to TRBJ2-7; no definite D call. Germline V gene lookup returns CDR1 SEHNR and CDR2 FQNEAQ (reference sequence). The CDR3 consists of 12 residues. The ends were cut back, 7 bases at V and 7 bases at J, with 14 bases in the middle. The CDR3 coding sequence is TGTGCCAGCACCCCGGAGTCGCGAGAGCAGTACTTC. Encoded protein: CASTPESREQYF.

This clonotype was counted many times. The rearrangement joins TRBV2 to TRBJ2-5, with D tentatively TRBD2 (5 bases). The CDR3 sequence is 14 residues long. The V gene lost 5 bases and the J gene lost 1 base, with 11 bases spanning the gap. CDR1 and CDR2 (germline): SNHLY, FYNNEI. CDR3 sequence reads: CASSPLGSQETQYF. CDR3 sequence (DNA): TGTGCCAGCAGTCCACTAGGTTCCCAAGAGACCCAGTACTTC.

V gene TRBV4-1 combines with J gene TRBJ2-5; 7 nucleotides match TRBD2. Germline V lookup: CDR1 MGHRA, CDR2 YSYEKL. CDR3 length equals 16 residues. Trimming removed 6 bases from V and 2 bases from J; junction bases left unmatched: 12. Here the CDR3 reads CASSPSASSGQETQYF. CDR3 in DNA: TGCGCCAGCAGTCCATCCGCGTCTAGCGGACAAGAGACCCAGTACTTC.

This clonotype came up many times. The junction shows a germline mismatch at one end, possibly a read error. The CDR3 DNA follows: TGTACCAGCAGTTTACTCAATTTGGGAGGGGGCTACGAGCAGTACTTC. It translates to CTSSLLNLGGGYEQYF. This sequence joins TRBV12-3 or TRBV12-4 and TRBJ2-7; perhaps TRBD2 as D (7 bases). The CDR3 is made up of 16 amino acids.

This clonotype was recorded at least ten times. The chain links TRBV11-1 to TRBJ2-3; TRBD2 matches at 8 bases. In germline, CDR1 is SGHAT, CDR2 FQDESV (reference sequence). The V and J ends lost 5 bases and 5 bases, in that order; junction bases with no gene match: 12. CDR3 length: 16 amino acids. This CDR3 reads CASSERGAGDEDTQYF. CDR3 nucleotides: TGTGCCAGCAGCGAACGGGGAGCGGGAGATGAAGATACGCAGTATTTT.

This clonotype came up a few times. V is TRBV12-3 or TRBV12-4 and J is TRBJ2-5; TRBD1 matches 7 bases. Unmatched junction bases numbered 6, after V lost 3 bases and J lost 2 bases. The CDR3 spans 15 residues. This chain's CDR3 is CASSFYVGQQETQYF. The CDR3 coding sequence is TGTGCCAGCAGTTTCTACGTGGGACAGCAAGAGACCCAGTACTTC.